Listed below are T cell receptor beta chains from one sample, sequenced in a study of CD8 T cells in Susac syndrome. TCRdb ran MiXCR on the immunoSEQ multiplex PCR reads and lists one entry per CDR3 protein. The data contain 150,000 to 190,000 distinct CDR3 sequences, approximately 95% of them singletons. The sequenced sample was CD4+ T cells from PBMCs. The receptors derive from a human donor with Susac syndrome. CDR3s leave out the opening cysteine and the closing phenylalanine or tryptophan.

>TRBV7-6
ASSLAPEWGLSSGNTIY
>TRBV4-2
ASSRTRVGDAEAF
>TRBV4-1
ASSRGLQEERAF
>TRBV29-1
SVAREGVNTEAF
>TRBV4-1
ASSQWQGETQY
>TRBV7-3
ASSLGDTRGADTQY
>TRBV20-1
SARIPGRDLYGYT
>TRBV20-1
SATIAVNTEAF
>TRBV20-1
SARASGGTGELF
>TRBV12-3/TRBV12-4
ASSPPLNEQF
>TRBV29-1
RGTKAHGYT
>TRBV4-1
ASSPASGGETQY
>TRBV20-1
SARVVIGDTQY
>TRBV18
ASSPERDRINEKLF
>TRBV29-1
STGQGADEAF
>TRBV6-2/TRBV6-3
ASEGANYGYT
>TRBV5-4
ASSPGTGVAKNIQY
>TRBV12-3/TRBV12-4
ASGNRALYT
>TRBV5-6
ASSSQGSKNIQY
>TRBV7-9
ASSSLRGRGGYT
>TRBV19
ASSIGLDGYT
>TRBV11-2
ASSRTEEAF
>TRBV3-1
ASSQEGRLAPF
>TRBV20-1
SARERSDTGELF
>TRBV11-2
ASSERPDTQY
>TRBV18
ASSPQTGGRNSPLH
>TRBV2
ASRLGGAYNEQF
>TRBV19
ASGGLAEKLF
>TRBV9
ASSVEGSALPEQY